This T cell receptor (beta chain) was sequenced during a study of early T cells in non-severe SARS-CoV-2 infection. Each CDR3 protein is one row after TCRdb ran MiXCR on the 5' RACE reads. The data contain 65,000 to 80,000 distinct CDR3 sequences, approximately 11% of them singletons. V was shortened by 0 bases and J by 0 bases, with 12 bases between the two germline ends. Germline values: CDR1 SGDLS, CDR2 YYNGEE. The CDR3 sequence is 16 residues long. The source is an adult who was a healthcare worker with PCR-confirmed SARS-CoV-2 infection or an uninfected control (not recorded which). The specimen was whole blood. The chain has TRBV9 and TRBJ1-1; D is uncertain. The CDR3 reads CASSVVGDLMNTEAFF. In DNA, the CDR3 is TGTGCCAGCAGCGTAGTCGGTGACCTCATGAACACTGAAGCTTTCTTT.